The T cell receptor beta chain described here comes from a study of cytomegalovirus exposure and HLA in healthy donors. As for the study in general: The 600 to 800 first-cohort repertoires shared a platform with the 130 or so validation repertoires, as reported in a later analysis. Study-level results: Most observed TCR sequences were rare, whereas some public TCRs were detected in many donors. Investigators reported 150 to 200 TCR beta chains as tied to cytomegalovirus.

Using immunoSEQ multiplex PCR, the repertoire was profiled, and TCRdb retains in-frame clones only, with some absent. The sample has about 54,000 clones, approximately 89% seen once. On this clone itself: Its target is unknown.

The donors were part of the validation cohort, which consisted of 120 subjects and was separate from the first cohort of about 670 subjects. The CDR3 has 14 residues. V shed 4 bases and J shed 4 bases, with 14 bases lying between them. CDR1 and CDR2 (germline): MNHEY, SMNVEV (reference sequence). V gene TRBV27 combines with J gene TRBJ2-7; tentatively, D is TRBD1 (5 bases). Sequenced: PBMCs. This clonotype was sampled from a woman under 30 in good health and CMV-seropositive. The CDR3 DNA reads TGTGCCAGCAGTTCAGGGTTGAAGATTTACGAGCAGTACTTC. Encoded protein: CASSSGLKIYEQYF.